A selection of T cell receptor beta chains follows, all from one sample in a study of response to subunit inactivated influenza vaccine. TCRdb ran MiXCR on the RT-PCR reads and lists one entry per CDR3 protein. Of more than 400,000 distinct CDR3 sequences listed, approximately 6.9% were seen once; the top ten hold about 12%. Sample: PBMCs from blood, taken around 25 months after vaccination. Every receptor here comes from a man between 50 and 69 years old who received an inactivated influenza vaccine. CDR3s include the opening cysteine and the closing phenylalanine or tryptophan. The order of the fields is V gene, clone size, J gene, D gene, CDR3 protein, CDR3 DNA. A D gene is named only where the DNA matches it firmly. Clone sizes are given selectively: once, few, many, or a class where the clone is expanded.

>TRBV28|many|TRBJ2-2|NA
CASSLYRQEEVAGELFF
TGTGCCAGCAGTCTTTACCGACAGGAAGAGGTGGCCGGGGAGCTGTTTTTT
>TRBV28|NA|TRBJ2-1|TRBD2
CASSIGLASSYNEQFF
TGTGCCAGCAGTATCGGACTAGCGAGCTCCTACAATGAGCAGTTCTTC
>TRBV29-1|few|TRBJ2-3|NA
CSVAKGVITGNRASTDTQYF
TGCAGCGTTGCAAAAGGCGTGATTACCGGGAACAGGGCTAGCACAGATACGCAGTATTTT
>TRBV6-1|few|TRBJ2-1|NA
CASSRRDIYNEQFF
TGTGCCAGCAGTCGACGGGACATCTACAATGAGCAGTTCTTC
>TRBV6-5|NA|TRBJ1-2|NA
CASSYSGMGAEGYTF
TGTGCCAGCAGTTACTCGGGGATGGGGGCGGAAGGCTACACCTTC
>TRBV2|NA|TRBJ2-3|TRBD2
CASSRGLAGSTDTQYF
TGTGCCAGCAGTAGGGGACTAGCGGGGTCCACAGATACGCAGTATTTT
>TRBV20-1|NA|TRBJ2-7|NA
CSARPDPTREQYF
TGCAGTGCTAGACCCGACCCCACCCGGGAGCAGTACTTC
>TRBV24-1|NA|TRBJ2-5|NA
CATSDKGQQAGVRETQYF
TGTGCCACCAGTGATAAGGGACAGCAAGCGGGGGTCCGGGAGACCCAGTACTTC
>TRBV7-9|NA|TRBJ2-5|NA
CASSSYGGKETQYF
TGTGCCAGCAGCAGTTATGGGGGCAAAGAGACCCAGTACTTC
>TRBV7-2|few|TRBJ2-5|NA
CASSFGAKGTQYF
TGTGCCAGCAGCTTCGGGGCAAAGGGGACCCAGTACTTC
>TRBV11-2|NA|TRBJ2-1|NA
CASRQTGQEQFF
TGTGCCAGCAGACAGACGGGGCAGGAGCAGTTCTTC
>TRBV20-1|few|TRBJ2-7|TRBD2
CSARDAALGGEQYF
TGCAGTGCTAGAGATGCGGCACTGGGAGGGGAGCAGTACTTC
>TRBV29-1|few|TRBJ2-7|TRBD1
CSGGTGDEQYF
TGCAGCGGGGGGACAGGGGACGAGCAGTACTTC
>TRBV7-9|NA|TRBJ1-3|NA
CASSPWGGGSGNTIYF
TGTGCCAGCAGCCCTTGGGGGGGCGGCTCTGGAAACACCATATATTTT
>TRBV18|NA|TRBJ2-5|NA
CASSPPTGDEETQYF
TGTGCCAGCTCACCACCGACGGGGGACGAAGAGACCCAGTACTTC
>TRBV20-1|few|TRBJ2-2|NA
CSARMGPGELFF
TGCAGTGCCCGAATGGGGCCCGGGGAGCTGTTTTTT
>TRBV14|many|TRBJ2-3|NA
CASSRDWDSTDTQYF
TGTGCCAGCAGCAGAGACTGGGACAGCACAGATACGCAGTATTTT
>TRBV9|many|TRBJ2-3|NA
CASSAWLGTDTQYF
TGTGCCAGCAGCGCTTGGTTGGGGACAGATACGCAGTATTTT
>TRBV6-1|many|TRBJ1-1|NA
CASSEAHGLTEAFF
TGTGCCAGCAGTGAAGCCCACGGCCTAACTGAAGCTTTCTTT
>TRBV10-2|many|TRBJ2-7|NA
CASSELSYEQYF
TGCGCCAGCTCCGAACTTTCCTACGAGCAGTACTTC
>TRBV10-1|NA|TRBJ2-5|NA
CASSPNRDQETQYF
TGCGCCAGCAGTCCCAACAGGGACCAAGAGACCCAGTACTTC
>TRBV29-1|few|TRBJ2-3|TRBD2
CSVFARGGTDTQYF
TGCAGCGTTTTTGCTCGGGGGGGTACAGATACGCAGTATTTT